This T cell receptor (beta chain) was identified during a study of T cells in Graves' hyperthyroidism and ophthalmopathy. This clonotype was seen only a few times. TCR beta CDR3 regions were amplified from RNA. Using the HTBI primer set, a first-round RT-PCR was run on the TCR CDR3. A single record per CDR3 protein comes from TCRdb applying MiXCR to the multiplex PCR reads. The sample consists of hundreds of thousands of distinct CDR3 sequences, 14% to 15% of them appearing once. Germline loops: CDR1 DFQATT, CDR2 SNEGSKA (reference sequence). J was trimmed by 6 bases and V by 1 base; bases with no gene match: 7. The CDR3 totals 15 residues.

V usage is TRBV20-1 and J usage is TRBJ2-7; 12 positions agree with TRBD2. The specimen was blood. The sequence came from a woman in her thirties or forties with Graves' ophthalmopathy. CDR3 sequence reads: CSARVMTSGSIEQYF. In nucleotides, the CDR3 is TGCAGTGCTAGAGTCATGACTAGCGGGAGTATCGAGCAGTACTTC.